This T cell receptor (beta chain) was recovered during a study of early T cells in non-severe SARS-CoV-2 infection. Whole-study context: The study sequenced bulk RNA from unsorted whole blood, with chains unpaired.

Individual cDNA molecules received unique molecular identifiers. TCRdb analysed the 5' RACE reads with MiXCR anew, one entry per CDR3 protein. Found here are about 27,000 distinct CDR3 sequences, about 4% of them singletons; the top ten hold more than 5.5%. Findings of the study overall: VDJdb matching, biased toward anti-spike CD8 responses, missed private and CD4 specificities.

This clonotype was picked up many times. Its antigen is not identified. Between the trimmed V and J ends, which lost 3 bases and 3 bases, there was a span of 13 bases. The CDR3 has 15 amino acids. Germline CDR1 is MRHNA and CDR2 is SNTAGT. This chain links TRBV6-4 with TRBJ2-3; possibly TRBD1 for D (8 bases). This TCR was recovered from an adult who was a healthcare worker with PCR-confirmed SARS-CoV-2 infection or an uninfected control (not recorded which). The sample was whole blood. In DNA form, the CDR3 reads TGTGCCAGCAGTGAAGGACAGGGAGGGACAGATACGCAGTATTTT. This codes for CASSEGQGGTDTQYF.